This passage covers 17 T cell receptor beta chains from one sample sequenced in a study of breast tumors, draining lymph nodes, adjacent tissues. Axillary draining lymph nodes of breast cancer patients supplied the node samples. TCRdb re-analysed the multiplex PCR reads in MiXCR, keeping a single row per CDR3 protein. Of roughly 220,000 distinct CDR3 sequences in the sample, 30% to 35% were seen once. Sequencing was done on a sample of axillary lymph node tissue. The receptors originated from a female donor with breast cancer. Some clones in this sample may be carry-over from other donors' samples.

The gene calls are TRBV18 and TRBJ2-1, with 8 positions matching TRBD2. The CDR3 covers 13 residues. With 3 bases clipped from V and 10 bases from J, the junction kept 5 bases outside the gene matches. Germline CDR1 reads KGHSH; CDR2 reads LQKENI. CDR3 in DNA: TGTGCCAGCTCACCGGCAGCGGGAGACGAGCAGTTCTTC. This encodes CASSPAAGDEQFF.

The genes are TRBV6-2 or TRBV6-3 and TRBJ1-6, with 7 bases that match TRBD1. Germline CDR1 and CDR2: MNHEY and SVGEGT. CDR3 length equals 17 residues. The V gene end was trimmed by 6 bases and the J gene end by 6 bases; junction bases not matched to a gene: 14. The CDR3 sequence is CASRPHLGQEINSPLHF. CDR3 in DNA: TGTGCCAGCAGACCACACCTCGGACAGGAGATTAATTCACCCCTCCACTTT.

This clonotype was found many times. The chain joins TRBV19 to TRBJ1-5; TRBD1 agrees at 9 bases. Per germline, CDR1 LNHDA and CDR2 SQIVND (reference sequence). V lost 6 bases to trimming and J lost 5 bases; unmatched junction nucleotides: 8. The CDR3 runs 15 residues. CDR3 nucleotide sequence: TGTGCCAGTAGATCGGACAGGGGTGCTTATCAGCCCCAGCATTTT. Residues: CASRSDRGAYQPQHF.

This clonotype was counted a few times. The V and J genes are TRBV10-3 and TRBJ1-1, with unresolved D. Looked up from germline, CDR1 is ENHRY and CDR2 is SYGVKD. The CDR3 covers 12 residues. V lost 6 bases and J 3 bases, leaving 8 bases between the germline ends. The CDR3 nucleotides read TGTGCCATCAGGGCTTTGGACACTGAAGCTTTCTTT. It specifies CAIRALDTEAFF.

In its sample, this clonotype was seen many times. The chain carries TRBV24-1 and TRBJ1-5, with 9 bases identical to TRBD1. The germline gives CDR1 KGHDR, CDR2 SFDVKD. V lost 0 bases and J lost 4; bases outside the gene matches: 3. This CDR3 is built from 16 residues. CDR3 sequence: CATSDLPGQGNQPQHF. CDR3 coding DNA: TGTGCCACCAGTGATTTGCCTGGACAGGGGAATCAGCCCCAGCATTTT.

V gene TRBV9 combines with J gene TRBJ2-1; 7 bases map to TRBD2. The CDR3 has 14 amino acids. V shed 0 bases and J 8 bases; nucleotides not matched to a gene: 5. Germline V CDR1 and CDR2: SGDLS, YYNGEE. CDR3 sequence reads: CASSVALAIDEQFF. The CDR3 DNA is TGTGCCAGCAGCGTAGCACTAGCGATTGATGAGCAGTTCTTC. The whole variable domain, filled in from reference TRBV9 and TRBJ2-1, reads DSGVTQTPKHLITATGQRVTLRCSPRSGDLSVYWYQQSLDQGLQFLIQYYNGEERAKGNILERFSAQQFPDLHSELNLSSLELGDSALYFCASSVALAIDEQFFGPGTRLTVL.

This clonotype was observed a handful of times. This sequence joins TRBV20-1 and TRBJ1-3; 10 bases agree with TRBD1. Trimming took 6 bases from V and 4 from J; bases not matched to a gene: 9. CDR1 is DFQATT and CDR2 is SNEGSKA in the germline V gene (reference sequence). The CDR3 spans 15 residues. The DNA of the CDR3 is TGCAGTGCAGGACCGGGACAGGGGCCAGGAAACACCATATATTTT. Amino acid sequence: CSAGPGQGPGNTIYF.

This clonotype was seen ten or more times. The chain uses TRBV11-3 and TRBJ2-5; a possible D gene is TRBD2 (5 bases). This CDR3 is 15 amino acids long. Germline loops: CDR1 SGHNT, CDR2 YENEEA. The V gene lost 1 base and the J gene lost 2 bases, with 11 bases spanning the gap. The CDR3 reads CASSLGRGIQETQYF. In nucleotides, the CDR3 is TGTGCCAGCAGCTTAGGTCGAGGGATACAAGAGACCCAGTACTTC.

This clonotype showed up many times. The chain employs TRBV7-8 and TRBJ1-6; D is perhaps TRBD1 (5 bases). The CDR3 is 15 residues long. Trimming pared 1 base from V and 7 bases from J, leaving 11 bases between. Germline V gene lookup returns CDR1 SGHVS and CDR2 FQNEAQ. The CDR3 here is CASSLGAGSNSPLHF. The CDR3 nucleotides are TGTGCCAGCAGCTTAGGGGCAGGGTCCAATTCACCCCTCCACTTT.

This clonotype occurred many times. This CDR3 reads CASSSDDFTDSNQPQHF. The CDR3 region has the DNA TGTGCCAGCAGTTCTGACGACTTTACGGATAGCAATCAGCCCCAGCATTTT. This chain connects TRBV12-3 or TRBV12-4 to TRBJ1-5; D is unresolved. The CDR3 runs to 17 residues. V was clipped by 4 bases and J by 0 bases, with 16 bases between them.

The J gene is TRBJ2-7, the V gene TRBV6-5; 9 bases match TRBD2. This CDR3 region has 14 residues. Germline CDR1 is MNHEY and CDR2 is SVGAGI. V shed 6 bases and J 1 base; nucleotides not matched to a gene: 4. The CDR3 loop reads CASSQLAGSYEQYF. CDR3 DNA: TGTGCCAGCAGCCAACTAGCGGGTTCCTACGAGCAGTACTTC.

This clonotype was observed many times. For the CDR3, the DNA is TGCAGTGCGCATCCGGGACTAGCGGACCTCGATGAGCAGTTCTTC. Its translation: CSAHPGLADLDEQFF. The chain links TRBV20-1 to TRBJ2-1; 11 bases align to TRBD2. Germline-derived CDR1 and CDR2 are DFQATT and SNEGSKA (reference sequence). This CDR3 has 15 residues. Trimming removed 6 bases from V and 8 bases from J; junction bases left unmatched: 12.

This clonotype was seen many times. J is TRBJ1-3 and V is TRBV13; D call uncertain. V lost 10 bases, J lost 0 bases, and 13 bases lay in between. The germline V gene encodes CDR1 PRHDT and CDR2 FYEKMQ (reference sequence). The CDR3 spans 14 residues. CDR3 bases: TGTGCCAATTCCGTCAGAAGCTCTGGAAACACCATATATTTT. Its protein is CANSVRSSGNTIYF.

As to this clonotype: The final CDR3 position lacks the conserved phenylalanine or tryptophan, pointing to a likely read error. The DNA is left out, because the CDR3 cannot be placed on it with certainty; the CDR3 is given as TCRdb lists it. The chain recombines TRBV4-1 with TRBJ1-6. Termini included, the CDR3 measures 11 amino acids. Per germline, CDR1 MGHRA and CDR2 YSYEKL. The CDR3 loop reads CASSQGSSLLS.

This clonotype was counted ten times or more. The CDR3 here is CASRLGLAGQETQYF. Written as DNA, the CDR3 is TGTGCCAGCAGATTAGGACTAGCGGGGCAAGAGACCCAGTACTTC. The chain links TRBV2 to TRBJ2-5; 12 nucleotides align to TRBD2. The CDR3 is 15 residues long. J was trimmed by 2 bases and V by 6 bases; bases with no gene match: 4. CDR1 is SNHLY and CDR2 is FYNNEI in the germline V gene.

The CDR3 region is CASGSGGPGQFF. CDR3 coding DNA: TGTGCCAGTGGTAGCGGGGGGCCCGGGCAGTTCTTC. The genes are TRBV7-9 and TRBJ2-1; 10 bases are a match to TRBD2. The V gene's germline CDR1 is SEHNR and CDR2 FQNEAQ (reference sequence). The CDR3 covers 12 residues. Trimming removed 9 bases from V and 12 bases from J; junction bases left unmatched: 8.

This clonotype came up many times. CDR3 amino acids: CASSSYGETQYF. In DNA, the CDR3 is TGTGCCAGCAGCTCCTACGGAGAGACCCAGTACTTC. The V and J genes are TRBV7-2 and TRBJ2-5; D remains unclear. V gave up 4 bases and J gave up 4 bases, with 7 bases separating them. Germline CDR1 is SGHTA and CDR2 is FQGNSA. The CDR3 length is 12 residues.